The clone carrying this T cell receptor beta chain was counted many times. Its antigen is not identified. A universal primer site was incorporated via template switching, and the cDNA contained unique molecular identifiers. TCRdb re-derived calls from the 5' RACE reads in MiXCR, one entry per CDR3 protein. Here the sample spans around 140,000 distinct CDR3 sequences, around 3.4% being singletons. CDR1 DFQATT and CDR2 SNEGSKA come from the germline V gene (reference sequence). V shed 6 bases and J 0 bases; nucleotides not matched to a gene: 5. The CDR3 spans 14 residues. These data are taken from a study of identical twins. Findings of the study overall: Within cord blood, abundant beta clonotypes carried fewer insertions, but memory repertoires showed no such trend.

The clonotype originates from a man between 18 and 29 years old in good health. Sequencing was carried out using memory T cells sorted from blood. This sequence joins TRBV20-1 and TRBJ2-7, with TRBD2 identical over 10 bases. The CDR3 sequence: CSANGLAASYEQYF. CDR3 nucleotides: TGCAGTGCGAATGGACTAGCGGCCTCCTACGAGCAGTACTTC.